This T cell receptor beta chain was profiled in a study of blood T cell repertoires in COVID-19. Study context: Some COVID-19 samples were acute and others convalescent; all came from the United States, Italy and Spain. Sources were T cells, B-cell-depleted T cells, or PBMCs; the material itself was cDNA or gDNA.

How the authors handled the data: Estimation of nucleated cell counts was performed using reference gene primer amplification. Sequencing was performed with immunoSEQ multiplex PCR; in TCRdb, only in-frame clones are kept and a portion is missing. V and J calls and clone size follow that table, whereas D and trimming were derived from the DNA. The table has around 37,000 clones, 90% seen once. The V gene's germline CDR1 is SGHRS and CDR2 YFSETQ. The V segment lost 0 bases and the J segment 6 bases; nucleotides outside the gene matches: 4. This CDR3 contains 14 residues. Sample: peripheral blood. The sequence came from a man aged 55 to 70 with active or convalescent COVID-19. This chain joins TRBV5-1 and TRBJ2-3; 7 bases agree with TRBD2. CDR3 region: CASSLAAGDDTQYF. In DNA form, the CDR3 reads TGCGCCAGCAGCTTGGCTGCGGGAGACGATACGCAGTATTTT.